Listed below are T cell receptor beta chains from one sample, sequenced in a study of T cells of healthy individuals. MiXCR, run by TCRdb on the 5' RACE reads, gives a single entry per CDR3 protein. The sample holds around 83,000 distinct CDR3 sequences; roughly 5% are singletons and the top ten take about 7.5%. These receptors were obtained from a female donor in good health. The CDR3 runs from the conserved cysteine through the conserved F or W. A D gene is named only where the DNA matches it firmly. The size field is filled for only some rows; it gives once, few, many or a size class.

>TRBJ2-1|TRBV20-1|many|TRBD2
CSARTPGLASGPYNEQFF
TGCAGTGCTAGAACCCCGGGACTAGCGTCAGGTCCCTACAATGAGCAGTTCTTC
>TRBJ2-3|TRBV7-2|few|TRBD2
CASSLGAGATSSTDTQYF
TGTGCCAGCAGCTTAGGAGCGGGGGCCACCTCTAGCACAGATACGCAGTATTTT
>TRBJ2-1|TRBV24-1|.|TRBD2
CATSEGLAGGDIEQFF
TGTGCCACCAGTGAGGGCCTAGCGGGAGGGGACATCGAGCAGTTCTTC
>TRBJ2-3|TRBV5-1|many|TRBD2
CASRPGLAVTDTQYF
TGCGCCAGCAGACCGGGACTAGCGGTCACAGATACGCAGTATTTT
>TRBJ1-1|TRBV4-1|.|TRBD1
CASSQATLTGGTNTEAFF
TGCGCCAGCAGCCAAGCTACTTTGACAGGGGGGACGAACACTGAAGCTTTCTTT
>TRBJ2-1|TRBV29-1|.|TRBD1
CSVERTGIGEQFF
TGCAGCGTTGAGAGGACAGGGATCGGAGAGCAGTTCTTC
>TRBJ1-2|TRBV9|few|TRBD1
CASSGTGTAKSENYGYTF
TGTGCCAGCAGCGGTACTGGGACAGCGAAAAGCGAGAACTATGGCTACACCTTC
>TRBJ2-7|TRBV6-6|many|.
CASSYPSSYEQYF
TGTGCCAGCAGTTACCCGAGCTCCTACGAGCAGTACTTC
>TRBJ1-3|TRBV4-1|many|.
CASSQGVLGQLAGNTIYF
TGCGCCAGCAGCCAAGGGGTCCTCGGACAGTTGGCTGGAAACACCATATATTTT
>TRBJ2-7|TRBV6-5|many|.
CASSYSSGVRSTYEQYF
TGTGCCAGCAGTTACTCGTCAGGGGTCCGTAGTACCTACGAGCAGTACTTC
>TRBJ1-1|TRBV7-3|few|TRBD1
CASSFDRDTEAFF
TGTGCCAGCAGCTTCGACAGGGACACTGAAGCTTTCTTT
>TRBJ1-3|TRBV11-2|.|.
CASSLEYRSGNTIYF
TGTGCCAGCAGCTTAGAATATAGATCCGGAAACACCATATATTTT
>TRBJ2-7|TRBV3-1|few|TRBD2
CASSPGTSGRKYF
TGTGCCAGCAGCCCAGGGACTAGCGGGAGGAAGTACTTC
>TRBJ2-7|TRBV4-2|many|.
CASSPGHSYEQYF
TGTGCCAGCAGCCCCGGACATTCCTACGAGCAGTACTTC
>TRBJ2-7|TRBV25-1|.|TRBD2
CASSVGRGSYEQYF
TGTGCCAGCAGTGTCGGGCGGGGGTCCTACGAGCAGTACTTC
>TRBJ2-2|TRBV9|many|.
CASSATTGNTGELFF
TGTGCCAGCAGCGCGACGACAGGGAACACCGGGGAGCTGTTTTTT